This is a list of T cell receptor beta chains from one sample in a study of blood T cell repertoires in COVID-19. The method was immunoSEQ multiplex PCR; TCRdb's version includes in-frame clones alone and lacks a portion of them. The sample records about 300,000 clones, 86% being singletons. Sequenced sample: peripheral blood. The receptors stem from a woman between 50 and 59 years old with acute or convalescent COVID-19. CDR3s include the opening cysteine and the closing phenylalanine or tryptophan. A D gene is named only where the DNA matches it firmly. Clone size is stated in some rows and not others, as once, few, many or a class when expanded.

CDR3aa,CDR3nt,v_gene,abundance,d_gene,j_gene
CASSQEGTGLEETQYF,TGTGCCAGCAGCCAAGAGGGGACAGGGCTCGAAGAGACCCAGTACTTC,TRBV4-2,once,TRBD1,TRBJ2-5
CASSLGPWGGLINNEQFF,TGTGCCAGCAGCTTAGGTCCCTGGGGGGGCCTAATAAACAATGAGCAGTTCTTC,TRBV7-2,-,-,TRBJ2-1
CASSPDTGEKLFF,TGTGCCAGCAGCCCGGACACAGGTGAAAAACTGTTTTTT,TRBV11-3,-,-,TRBJ1-4
CASSIQGTLYEQYF,TGTGCCAGTAGTATACAGGGAACTCTCTACGAGCAGTACTTC,TRBV19,-,-,TRBJ2-7
CASSFGQGGWETQYF,TGTGCCAGCAGCTTCGGACAGGGTGGTTGGGAGACCCAGTACTTC,TRBV7-3,-,TRBD1,TRBJ2-5
CASSLFGEQYF,TGTGCCAGCAGCTTGTTCGGTGAGCAGTACTTC,TRBV7-9,-,-,TRBJ2-7
CASSFVAGAPEKLFF,TGTGCCAGCAGTTTTGTCGCGGGGGCGCCGGAAAAACTGTTTTTT,TRBV28,-,-,TRBJ1-4
CATSDPSTGLNYGYTF,TGTGCCACCAGTGACCCGTCGACAGGTCTCAACTATGGCTACACCTTC,TRBV24-1,once,-,TRBJ1-2
CASSPGQVSPEAFF,TGTGCCAGCTCTCCAGGACAGGTTTCCCCTGAAGCTTTCTTT,TRBV18,-,TRBD1,TRBJ1-1
CASSEGREGQGYTF,TGTGCCAGCAGTGAAGGGCGGGAGGGTCAAGGCTACACCTTC,TRBV2,-,-,TRBJ1-2
CASSSGTGSYEQYF,TGCGCCAGCAGTTCCGGGACAGGGAGTTACGAGCAGTACTTC,TRBV5-1,-,TRBD1,TRBJ2-7
CASSPGLVNNEQFF,TGTGCCAGCAGTCCGGGACTAGTGAACAATGAGCAGTTCTTC,TRBV6-5,-,TRBD2,TRBJ2-1
CASRSGTGLGGELFF,TGCGCCAGCAGATCCGGGACAGGGTTAGGCGGGGAGCTGTTTTTT,TRBV5-1,few,TRBD1,TRBJ2-2
CASSQATSGSYEQYF,TGCGCCAGCAGCCAAGCGACTAGCGGGAGTTACGAGCAGTACTTC,TRBV4-3,few,TRBD2,TRBJ2-7
CASAYSGISTDTQYF,TGTGCCAGCGCCTATAGCGGGATAAGTACAGATACGCAGTATTTT,TRBV6-4,-,TRBD2,TRBJ2-3
CASSQPSGSSYEQYF,TGCGCCAGCAGCCAGCCAAGCGGGAGCTCCTACGAGCAGTACTTC,TRBV4-1,-,TRBD2,TRBJ2-7
CASSDPSGRSSYEQYF,TGTGCCAGCAGTGACCCTAGCGGGAGAAGCTCCTACGAGCAGTACTTC,TRBV6-1,once,TRBD2,TRBJ2-7
CASRRGLAGVTDTQYF,TGTGCCAGCAGGAGGGGACTAGCGGGAGTCACAGATACGCAGTATTTT,TRBV5-5,-,TRBD2,TRBJ2-3
CASSPRRGSYNEQFF,TGTGCCAGCAGCCCCCGCCGCGGTTCCTACAATGAGCAGTTCTTC,TRBV7-2,few,-,TRBJ2-1
CASRAGGRSQPQHF,TGTGCCAGCAGGGCAGGGGGTAGGAGTCAGCCCCAGCATTTT,TRBV2,-,TRBD1,TRBJ1-5
CASSPQYEQYF,TGTGCCAGCAGCCCACAGTACGAGCAGTACTTC,TRBV11-2,-,-,TRBJ2-7
CATSRVGLAGESVQYF,TGTGCCACCAGCAGAGTCGGACTAGCGGGAGAAAGCGTGCAGTACTTC,TRBV15,-,TRBD2,TRBJ2-7
CATSRDTRRRGATNEKLFF,TGTGCCACCAGCAGAGATACCAGGAGAAGGGGTGCAACTAATGAAAAACTGTTTTTT,TRBV15,-,-,TRBJ1-4
CASSLIPRHEQYF,TGTGCCAGCAGTTTAATTCCGCGCCACGAGCAGTACTTC,TRBV27,-,-,TRBJ2-7
CASSSTGVGTDTQYF,TGTGCCAGCAGTTCTACAGGGGTCGGCACAGATACGCAGTATTTT,TRBV27,once,TRBD1,TRBJ2-3
CATSTGGRGANVLTF,TGTGCCACCAGTACAGGGGGAAGAGGGGCCAACGTCCTGACTTTC,TRBV24-1,-,TRBD1,TRBJ2-6
CASSAPGVQPQHF,TGTGCCAGCAGCGCCCCAGGGGTTCAGCCCCAGCATTTT,TRBV2,-,-,TRBJ1-5
CASSERGGSYGYTF,TGTGCCAGCAGTGAAAGAGGGGGCAGCTATGGCTACACCTTC,TRBV28,-,TRBD1,TRBJ1-2
CASSRPDSPGTEAFF,TGTGCCAGCAGCAGACCGGACAGTCCAGGCACTGAAGCTTTCTTT,TRBV6-2/TRBV6-3,-,-,TRBJ1-1
CASSQASGHNEQFF,TGTGCCAGCAGCCAGGCTAGCGGGCACAATGAGCAGTTCTTC,TRBV3-1/TRBV3-2,-,TRBD2,TRBJ2-1
CASSLNPREGFSGANVLTF,TGTGCCAGCAGCCTCAACCCTCGGGAGGGTTTTTCTGGGGCCAACGTCCTGACTTTC,TRBV6-2/TRBV6-3,once,TRBD2,TRBJ2-6
CASSLRGQTQYF,TGTGCCAGCAGCTTAAGGGGTCAGACCCAGTACTTC,TRBV11-1,-,-,TRBJ2-5
CASSFALATNEQFF,TGTGCCAGCAGCTTTGCACTAGCGACCAATGAGCAGTTCTTC,TRBV7-6,-,TRBD2,TRBJ2-1
CASSAAPSGATDTQYF,TGCGCCAGCAGTGCTGCGCCTAGCGGCGCTACAGATACGCAGTATTTT,TRBV5-1,-,TRBD2,TRBJ2-3
CASSSGVQQFF,TGTGCCAGCAGTAGCGGGGTTCAGCAGTTCTTC,TRBV2,-,TRBD2,TRBJ2-1
CASSDRPGEGDGNTIYF,TGTGCCAGCAGTGACCGCCCGGGTGAGGGAGACGGAAACACCATATATTTT,TRBV6-1,once,-,TRBJ1-3
CASSLGTSSYNEQFF,TGTGCCAGCAGCTTAGGGACAAGCTCCTACAATGAGCAGTTCTTC,TRBV7-8,-,-,TRBJ2-1
CASSLAGGQGAYYNYGYTF,TGCGCCAGCAGCTTGGCGGGGGGACAGGGGGCCTACTATAACTATGGCTACACCTTC,TRBV5-1,-,TRBD1,TRBJ1-2
CASSFLGGMTNEKLFF,TGTGCCAGCAGCTTTCTAGGAGGGATGACTAATGAAAAACTGTTTTTT,TRBV7-9,-,-,TRBJ1-4
CATKTGGFQETQYF,TGTGCCACCAAGACAGGGGGGTTCCAAGAGACCCAGTACTTC,TRBV27,-,TRBD1,TRBJ2-5
CASSWKPSGSSYNEQFF,TGCGCCAGCAGCTGGAAACCTAGCGGGAGCTCCTACAATGAGCAGTTCTTC,TRBV5-1,-,TRBD2,TRBJ2-1
CASSTGVIYGYTF,TGTGCCAGCAGTACGGGAGTCATCTATGGCTACACCTTC,TRBV28,-,-,TRBJ1-2
CASSYNERSPGGYTF,TGTGCCAGCAGTTACAACGAACGGTCGCCCGGTGGCTACACCTTC,TRBV6-5,-,-,TRBJ1-2